These T cell receptor beta chains were read from a single sample in a study of shared clonotypes between healthy human individuals. TCRdb's table, derived via immunoSEQ multiplex PCR, lists solely in-frame clones and lacks some. The table shows about 1 million clones, with roughly 70% occurring only once. Material for sequencing was memory CD4+ T cells sorted from blood. The receptor source for this set is a man younger than 30 in good health. Both conserved end residues are part of each CDR3. The D gene is left open where the match is weak. Rows give clone size only sometimes, using once, few, many, or a class for an expanded clone.

>TRBV28|TRBD1|.|TRBJ1-2
CASSSLPSGTGYGYTF
TGTGCCAGCAGTTCTCTACCCTCCGGGACAGGCTATGGCTACACCTTC
>TRBV28|.|.|TRBJ2-7
CASSLPNGYSYEQYF
TGTGCCAGCAGCCTCCCGAACGGGTACTCCTACGAGCAGTACTTC
>TRBV7-9|.|.|TRBJ2-3
CASSPTMGVADTQYF
TGTGCCAGCAGCCCCACCATGGGGGTGGCAGATACGCAGTATTTT
>TRBV18|.|.|TRBJ1-1
CASSPPGRGDTEAFF
TGTGCCAGCTCACCACCGGGGCGAGGGGACACTGAAGCTTTCTTT
>TRBV5-4|TRBD1|.|TRBJ2-5
CASNNPGQQETQYF
TGTGCCAGTAATAATCCGGGACAGCAAGAGACCCAGTACTTC
>TRBV6-5|.|.|TRBJ2-7
CASSSPGRYEQYF
TGTGCCAGCAGCTCCCCCGGAAGGTACGAGCAGTACTTC
>TRBV7-9|.|few|TRBJ2-7
CASSLGTYEQYF
TGTGCCAGCAGCCTTGGGACCTACGAGCAGTACTTC
>TRBV5-4|TRBD2|.|TRBJ2-1
CASTSTGGPDEQFF
TGTGCCAGCACCTCTACGGGAGGGCCCGATGAGCAGTTCTTC
>TRBV7-3|TRBD2|.|TRBJ2-3
CASSLQAGGTDTQYF
TGTGCCAGCAGCTTACAGGCGGGGGGCACAGATACGCAGTATTTT
>TRBV12-5|TRBD1|.|TRBJ1-1
CASGPMTGSGGLSEAFF
TGTGCTAGTGGCCCAATGACAGGGTCCGGGGGATTAAGTGAAGCTTTCTTT
>TRBV6-5|.|.|TRBJ1-3
CASSYGSSGNTIYF
TGTGCCAGCAGTTACGGATCCTCTGGAAACACCATATATTTT
>TRBV5-1|.|.|TRBJ1-2
CASSLDSGGYGYTF
TGCGCCAGCAGCTTGGACTCGGGGGGCTATGGCTACACCTTC
>TRBV7-9|TRBD2|many|TRBJ2-1
CASSLTTSGQFF
TGTGCCAGCAGCTTAACTACTAGCGGGCAGTTCTTC
>TRBV5-1|.|.|TRBJ1-4
CASSFGQNNEKLFF
TGCGCCAGCAGCTTTGGGCAGAATAATGAAAAACTGTTTTTT
>TRBV19|TRBD1|once|TRBJ1-1
CASHRGVNTEAFF
TGTGCCAGTCACAGGGGGGTGAACACTGAAGCTTTCTTT
>TRBV6-5|.|.|TRBJ1-5
CASSYSEIQPQHF
TGTGCCAGCAGTTACTCCGAGATACAGCCCCAGCATTTT
>TRBV10-1|TRBD1|few|TRBJ1-2
CASGSRAGGVGYTF
TGCGCCAGCGGTAGCCGGGCAGGGGGGGTAGGCTACACCTTC
>TRBV11-2|TRBD2|.|TRBJ2-5
CASSLAGTSGTETQYF
TGTGCCAGCAGCTTAGCGGGGACTAGCGGGACAGAGACCCAGTACTTC
>TRBV4-2|.|.|TRBJ2-5
CASSQDSAGQETQYF
TGTGCCAGCAGCCAAGATTCGGCAGGACAAGAGACCCAGTACTTC
>TRBV6-4|.|.|TRBJ2-2
CASRGQGNTGELFF
TGTGCCAGCAGAGGGCAGGGGAACACCGGGGAGCTGTTTTTT
>TRBV5-4|.|.|TRBJ2-7
CASSLDRSSPEQYF
TGTGCCAGCAGCTTAGACAGGAGTTCTCCCGAGCAGTACTTC
>TRBV28|.|few|TRBJ2-7
CASSLWVWDSRDEQYF
TGTGCCAGCAGTTTATGGGTCTGGGACTCTAGGGACGAGCAGTACTTC
>TRBV7-9|TRBD2|.|TRBJ2-5
CASTITSGGPETQYF
TGTGCCAGCACCATTACTAGCGGGGGCCCAGAGACCCAGTACTTC
>TRBV10-3|.|.|TRBJ2-2
CAISQQFGTGELFF
TGTGCCATCAGCCAACAATTCGGCACCGGGGAGCTGTTTTTT
>TRBV4-1|TRBD1|once|TRBJ2-4
CASSQTHTGGRAKNIQYF
TGCGCCAGCAGCCAGACCCATACAGGGGGCCGGGCCAAAAACATTCAGTACTTC
>TRBV7-2|.|.|TRBJ2-3
CASSLVTGSGTDTQYF
TGTGCCAGCAGCTTAGTAACGGGGTCAGGCACAGATACGCAGTATTTT
>TRBV7-9|.|once|TRBJ2-5
CASSLRRPGDQETQYF
TGTGCCAGCAGCTTACGACGACCTGGGGACCAAGAGACCCAGTACTTC
>TRBV19|.|once|TRBJ1-2
CASRLTGANYGYTF
TGTGCCAGTAGGTTGACAGGCGCTAACTATGGCTACACCTTC
>TRBV5-4|.|.|TRBJ1-1
CASSLGIKMNTEAFF
TGTGCCAGCAGCTTGGGAATAAAAATGAACACTGAAGCTTTCTTT
>TRBV2|.|.|TRBJ1-2
CASKQEGLYGYTF
TGTGCCAGCAAGCAAGAAGGGTTGTATGGCTACACCTTC
>TRBV29-1|.|.|TRBJ2-5
CSVPKMGETQYF
TGCAGCGTTCCCAAGATGGGGGAGACCCAGTACTTC
>TRBV25-1|.|.|TRBJ1-4
CASSGFLSSGEKLFF
TGTGCCAGCAGTGGATTTTTGTCCTCGGGTGAAAAACTGTTTTTT
>TRBV19|.|.|TRBJ2-2
CASSIDLLFSGQPETGELFF
TGTGCCAGTAGTATAGATCTATTGTTTTCCGGACAGCCAGAAACCGGGGAGCTGTTTTTT
>TRBV28|TRBD2|many|TRBJ2-1
CASSPGTSGPLGVEQFF
TGTGCCAGCAGTCCCGGGACTAGCGGGCCTCTGGGCGTCGAGCAGTTCTTC
>TRBV2|TRBD1|.|TRBJ1-4
CASSPNDRANEKLFF
TGTGCCAGCAGCCCTAATGACAGGGCCAATGAAAAACTGTTTTTT
>TRBV6-6|.|.|TRBJ1-1
CASSYSGGNTEAFF
TGTGCCAGCAGTTACTCGGGGGGGAACACTGAAGCTTTCTTT
>TRBV2|.|.|TRBJ2-7
CASTQTGREQYF
TGTGCCAGCACTCAGACGGGAAGGGAGCAGTACTTC
>TRBV5-6|TRBD1|.|TRBJ2-5
CASSFPIQGALETQYF
TGTGCCAGCAGCTTCCCTATTCAGGGGGCCTTGGAGACCCAGTACTTC
>TRBV5-6|.|.|TRBJ1-1
CASSLPPLGAVFF
TGTGCCAGCAGCTTGCCTCCGTTAGGGGCCGTTTTCTTT
>TRBV4-1|.|.|TRBJ2-7
CASSQEGGITYEQYF
TGCGCCAGCAGCCAAGAGGGGGGCATCACCTACGAGCAGTACTTC
>TRBV7-3|.|once|TRBJ2-2
CASSLGALNTGELFF
TGTGCCAGCAGCCTGGGGGCTCTTAACACCGGGGAGCTGTTTTTT
>TRBV25-1|TRBD2|.|TRBJ2-5
CASSAGTTLQETQYF
TGTGCCAGCAGTGCCGGGACTACGCTTCAAGAGACCCAGTACTTC
>TRBV4-1|.|.|TRBJ2-6
CASSQAGVSGANVLTF
TGCGCCAGCAGCCAAGCGGGGGTTTCCGGGGCCAACGTCCTGACTTTC
>TRBV6-1|.|once|TRBJ1-2
CASSPSYDRTYGYTF
TGTGCCAGCAGCCCAAGCTACGACAGGACCTATGGCTACACCTTC
>TRBV6-5|.|.|TRBJ2-5
CASLPPGGKETQYF
TGTGCCAGCCTCCCGCCAGGGGGGAAGGAGACCCAGTACTTC